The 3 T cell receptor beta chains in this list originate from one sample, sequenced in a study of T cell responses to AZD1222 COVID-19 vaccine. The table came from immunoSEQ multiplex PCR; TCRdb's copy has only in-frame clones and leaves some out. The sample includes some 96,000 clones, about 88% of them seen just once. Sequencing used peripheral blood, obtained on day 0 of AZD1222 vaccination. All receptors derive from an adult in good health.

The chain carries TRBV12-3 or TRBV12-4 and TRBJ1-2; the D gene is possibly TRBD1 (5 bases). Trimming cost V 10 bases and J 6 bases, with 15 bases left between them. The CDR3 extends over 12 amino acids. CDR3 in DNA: TGTGCCACCAATGAGGGGTTGGATGGCTACACCTTC. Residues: CATNEGLDGYTF.

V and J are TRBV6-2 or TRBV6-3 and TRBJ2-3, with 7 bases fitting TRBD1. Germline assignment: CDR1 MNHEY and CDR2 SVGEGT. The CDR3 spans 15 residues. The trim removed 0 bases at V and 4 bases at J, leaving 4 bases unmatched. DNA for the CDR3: TGTGCCAGCAGTTACTCCGCAGGGGGATCAGATACGCAGTATTTT. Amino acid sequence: CASSYSAGGSDTQYF.

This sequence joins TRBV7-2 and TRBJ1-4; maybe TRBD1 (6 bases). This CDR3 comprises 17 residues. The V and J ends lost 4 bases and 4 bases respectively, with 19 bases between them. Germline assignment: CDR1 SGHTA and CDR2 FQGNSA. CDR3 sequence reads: CASSSTGGGAINEKLFF. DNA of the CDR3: TGTGCCAGCAGCTCCACGGGCGGGGGGGCCATTAATGAAAAACTGTTTTTT.